One sample yielded the 2 T cell receptor beta chains listed below, sequenced in a study of shared clonotypes between healthy human individuals. The assay was immunoSEQ multiplex PCR, and TCRdb's table has in-frame clones only and misses some. The table has around 370,000 clones, about 96% seen once. Material: memory CD8+ T cells sorted from blood. The subset was: CD45RO+ cells pooled with CCR7-negative TemRA cells. These receptors were taken from a young man in good health.

This chain joins TRBV7-3 and TRBJ2-7; 11 bases line up with TRBD2. J gave up 3 bases and V 5 bases, and 6 bases lay outside the gene matches. This CDR3 contains 15 residues. The germline V gene has CDR1 SGHTA and CDR2 FQGTGA. The CDR3 DNA is TGTGCCAGCAGCCTAGGACTAGCGGGCCTCTACGAGCAGTACTTC. Protein product: CASSLGLAGLYEQYF.

In its sample, this clone was seen once. J is TRBJ2-3 and V is TRBV30, with 10 bases matching TRBD2. The length of the CDR3 is 13 residues. Per the germline V gene, CDR1 is GTSNPN and CDR2 is SVGIG (reference sequence). V gave up 6 bases and J gave up 6 bases; unmatched junction bases: 6. This CDR3 is CACSTSGLDTQYF. In DNA, the CDR3 is TGTGCCTGCTCGACTAGCGGGTTGGATACGCAGTATTTT.